This TCR beta chain was obtained from a study of neurological immune-mediated disorders. General study points: No CDR3 amino acid sequences were shared by expanded clones across subjects, suggesting private repertoires in all groups. Multiple sclerosis was found to have the least TCR clonal expansion, below healthy controls, and HTLV-1-associated myelopathy the most.

V gave up 5 bases and J gave up 5 bases; unmatched junction bases: 9. This CDR3 contains 15 residues. The germline CDR1 and CDR2 sequences are SGHVS and FQNEAQ. In this sample, this clonotype turned up many times. As yet, its antigen is unknown. 2 million unsorted PBMCs were stored in RNAlater at -80 °C before RNA extraction. Via MiXCR, TCRdb re-called the 5' RACE reads, giving one row per CDR3 protein. The table lists some 61,000 distinct CDR3 sequences, roughly 3.9% of them singletons, with 1% to 1.5% in the top ten. The chain joins TRBV7-8 to TRBJ2-5; 9 positions match TRBD1. The sequenced sample consisted of PBMCs. The sequence was obtained from a man aged 25-45 years with multiple sclerosis. CDR3 DNA: TGTGCCAGCAGCCCGACGGACGGGACAGGGGAGACCCAGTACTTC. Encoded protein: CASSPTDGTGETQYF.